Listed here are 10 T cell receptor beta chains from one sample, sequenced in a study of cytomegalovirus exposure and HLA in healthy donors (TCRdb year 2017). The library was obtained by the immunoSEQ multiplex PCR assay. For the multiplex PCR, a mixture combining 60 forward primers for TCR Vbeta segments and 13 reverse primers for TCR Jbeta segments was used. Imported from immuneACCESS, the table was reduced by TCRdb to in-frame sequences with V and J called. These copies leave out some clones; in studies compared against another copy, an unresolved V gene accounts for under half, and the cause of the remainder is not known. This sample gives roughly 150,000 clones in total; around three fifths of them show up just once. About 2.9% of the sample is taken by the ten largest. The sequencing input was PBMCs. The receptors were sampled from a woman aged 25 to 39 in good health and CMV-seropositive.

In this sample, this clone turned up a few times. This sequence joins TRBV7-2 and TRBJ2-7; the D gene is possibly TRBD2 (6 bases). This CDR3 region has 15 residues. The germline V gene encodes CDR1 SGHTA and CDR2 FQGNSA. V lost 1 base and J lost 4, with 14 bases in between. The CDR3 region has the DNA TGTGCCAGCAGCTTAGTTCCCGGGGGACCTTACGAGCAGTACTTC. As protein: CASSLVPGGPYEQYF.

The chain joins TRBV2 to TRBJ2-5, with D possibly being TRBD1 (6 bases). The germline gives CDR1 SNHLY, CDR2 FYNNEI. This CDR3 contains 13 residues. The CDR3 sequence is CAGRRTAQETQYF. DNA for the CDR3: TGTGCAGGAAGGCGGACAGCTCAAGAGACCCAGTACTTC.

This clone has a handful of counts. J is TRBJ2-1 and V is TRBV6-6, with 12 bases lining up with TRBD2. Germline CDR1 reads MNHNY; CDR2 reads SVGAGI (reference sequence). The V and J ends lost 2 bases and 8 bases, in that order; junction bases with no gene match: 7. The CDR3 loop spans 16 amino acids. This chain's CDR3 is CASSYRLAGGVDEQFF. The DNA of the CDR3 is TGTGCCAGCAGTTACCGCCTAGCGGGGGGGGTGGATGAGCAGTTCTTC.

V is TRBV16 and J is TRBJ2-3; 7 nucleotides line up with TRBD1. The CDR3 is 15 amino acids. The V gene's germline CDR1 is KGHSY and CDR2 FQNENV. V trimming: 6 bases; J trimming: 5 bases; junction bases outside the gene matches: 11. The DNA for the CDR3 is TGTGCCAGCAGTCAACAGGGACAGTTTGGAGATACGCAGTATTTT. Protein product: CASSQQGQFGDTQYF.

This chain uses TRBV28 with TRBJ1-5; 10 nucleotides agree with TRBD1. CDR3 length: 15 residues. Germline CDR1 reads MDHEN; CDR2 reads SYDVKM. V was clipped by 8 bases and J by 5 bases; unmatched bases: 9. This CDR3 is CASFLRQGAYQPQHF. For the CDR3, the DNA is TGTGCCAGCTTCCTTCGACAGGGGGCCTATCAGCCCCAGCATTTT.

This clone showed up just once. This rearrangement joins TRBV9 to TRBJ2-7, with 8 bases lining up with TRBD1. From germline, CDR1 is SGDLS and CDR2 YYNGEE. The CDR3 is 14 residues long. With V trimmed by 2 bases and J by 5 bases, 6 bases remained unmatched. DNA of the CDR3: TGTGCCAGCAGCGTGGGTCAGACAGGGGACGAGCAGTACTTC. Protein sequence: CASSVGQTGDEQYF.

The chain combines TRBV5-4 with TRBJ2-7; weak D call: TRBD1 (6 bases). Trimming removed 4 bases from V and 3 bases from J, with 11 bases in between. This CDR3 comprises 13 residues. Germline V lookup: CDR1 SGHNT, CDR2 YYREEE (reference sequence). CDR3 region: CASSPGQNYEQYF. CDR3 coding DNA: TGTGCCAGCAGCCCGGGACAAAACTACGAGCAGTACTTC.

Here the CDR3 DNA reads TGTGCCAGCAGGCTGGGACTTTTAAGGGAGCTGTTTTTT. It specifies CASRLGLLRELFF. The chain is built from TRBV6-1 and TRBJ2-2; tentative D call: TRBD2 (6 bases). This CDR3 has 13 amino acids. Germline CDR1 and CDR2: MNHNS and SASEGT. Trimming removed 6 bases at V and 9 bases at J, with 14 bases between.

The CDR3 region has the DNA TGTGCCAGCAGCTCCGGACAGGGTCGACTATCTAACTATGGCTACACCTTC. Translating it yields CASSSGQGRLSNYGYTF. The chain is built from TRBV11-2 and TRBJ1-2; TRBD1 matches at 8 bases. Per the germline V gene, CDR1 is SGHAT and CDR2 is FQNNGV. The CDR3 extends over 17 amino acids. Trimming at V came to 4 bases and at J to 0 bases, leaving 10 bases not matched to a gene. Together with reference TRBV11-2 and TRBJ1-2, the CDR3 gives the full variable domain: EAGVAQSPRYKIIEKRQSVAFWCNPISGHATLYWYQQILGQGPKLLIQFQNNGVVDDSQLPKDRFSAERLKGVDSTLKIQPAKLEDSAVYLCASSSGQGRLSNYGYTFGSGTRLTVV.

The chain has TRBV10-1 and TRBJ2-7; D gene ambiguous. The CDR3 consists of 12 residues. Trimming left V 4 bases short and J 4 bases short, with 8 bases between. Looked up from germline, CDR1 is WNHNN and CDR2 is SYGVQD (reference sequence). The CDR3 protein is CASSGNGYEQYF. In DNA, the CDR3 is TGCGCCAGCAGTGGTAACGGTTACGAGCAGTACTTC.